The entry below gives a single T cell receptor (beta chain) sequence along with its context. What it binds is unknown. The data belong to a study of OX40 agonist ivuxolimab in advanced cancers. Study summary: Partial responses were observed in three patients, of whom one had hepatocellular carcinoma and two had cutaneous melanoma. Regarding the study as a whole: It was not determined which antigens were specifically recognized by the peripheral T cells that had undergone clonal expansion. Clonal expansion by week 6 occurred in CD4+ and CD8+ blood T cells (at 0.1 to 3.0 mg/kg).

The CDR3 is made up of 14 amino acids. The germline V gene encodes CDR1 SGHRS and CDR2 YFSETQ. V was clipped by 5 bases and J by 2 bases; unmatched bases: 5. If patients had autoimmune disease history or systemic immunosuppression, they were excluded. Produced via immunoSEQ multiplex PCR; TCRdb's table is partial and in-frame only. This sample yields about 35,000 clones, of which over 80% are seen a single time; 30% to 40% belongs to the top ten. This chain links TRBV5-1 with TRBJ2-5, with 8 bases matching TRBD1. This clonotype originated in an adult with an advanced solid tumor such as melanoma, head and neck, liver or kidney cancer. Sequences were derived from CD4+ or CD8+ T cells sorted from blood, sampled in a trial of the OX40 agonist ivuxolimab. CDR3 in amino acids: CASSVDRAQETQYF. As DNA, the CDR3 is TGCGCCAGCAGTGTGGACAGGGCACAAGAGACCCAGTACTTC.